This TCR beta chain came from a study of T cell responses to AZD1222 COVID-19 vaccine. Clones were read by immunoSEQ multiplex PCR, and TCRdb kept only the in-frame ones, dropping some. The table shows 130,000 or so clones, with 85% to 90% occurring only once. In regard to this clone: At one of its ends the junction is not consistent with the germline gene, which may arise from a read error.

This CDR3 is built from 13 residues. Germline V gene data show CDR1 as SSHAT and CDR2 as FNYEAQ (reference sequence). This chain links TRBV7-7 with TRBJ2-2; no reliable D call. The sample here was peripheral blood, taken 28 days after the second AZD1222 dose. This clonotype originated in an adult who received the AZD1222 COVID-19 vaccine. For the CDR3, the DNA is TGTGCTAGCAGTTACGGAAACACCGGGGAGCTGTTTTTT. Translation: CASSYGNTGELFF.